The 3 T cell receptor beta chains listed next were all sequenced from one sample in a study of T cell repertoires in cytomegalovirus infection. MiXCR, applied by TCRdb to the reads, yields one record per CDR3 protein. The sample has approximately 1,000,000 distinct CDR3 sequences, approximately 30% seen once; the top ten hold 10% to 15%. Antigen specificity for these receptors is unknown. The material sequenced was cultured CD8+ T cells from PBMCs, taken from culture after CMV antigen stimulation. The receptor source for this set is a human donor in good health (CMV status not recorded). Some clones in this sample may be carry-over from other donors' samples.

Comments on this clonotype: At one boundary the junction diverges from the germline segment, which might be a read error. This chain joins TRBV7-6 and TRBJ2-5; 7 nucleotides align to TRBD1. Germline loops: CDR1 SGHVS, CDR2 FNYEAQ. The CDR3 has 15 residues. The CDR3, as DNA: TGTGCCAACAGCCCTCCGGGACAGCCGCAAGAGACCCAGTACTTC. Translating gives CANSPPGQPQETQYF.

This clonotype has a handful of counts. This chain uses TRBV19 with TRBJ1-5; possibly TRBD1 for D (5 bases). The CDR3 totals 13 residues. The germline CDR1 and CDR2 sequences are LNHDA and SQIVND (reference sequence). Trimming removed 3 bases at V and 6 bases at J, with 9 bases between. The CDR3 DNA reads TGTGCCAGTAGTATGGGGGGGGGTCAGCCCCAGCATTTT. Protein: CASSMGGGQPQHF. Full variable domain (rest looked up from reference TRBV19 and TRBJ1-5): DGGITQSPKYLFRKEGQNVTLSCEQNLNHDAMYWYRQDPGQGLRLIYYSQIVNDFQKGDIAEGYSVSREKKESFPLTVTSAQKNPTAFYLCASSMGGGQPQHFGDGTRLSIL.

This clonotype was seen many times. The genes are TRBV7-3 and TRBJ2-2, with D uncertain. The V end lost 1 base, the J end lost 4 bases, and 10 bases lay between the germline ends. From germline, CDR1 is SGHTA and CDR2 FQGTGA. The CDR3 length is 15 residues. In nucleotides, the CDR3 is TGTGCCAGCAGCTTAAACCCCTCGAGCACCGGGGAGCTGTTTTTT. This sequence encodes CASSLNPSSTGELFF.